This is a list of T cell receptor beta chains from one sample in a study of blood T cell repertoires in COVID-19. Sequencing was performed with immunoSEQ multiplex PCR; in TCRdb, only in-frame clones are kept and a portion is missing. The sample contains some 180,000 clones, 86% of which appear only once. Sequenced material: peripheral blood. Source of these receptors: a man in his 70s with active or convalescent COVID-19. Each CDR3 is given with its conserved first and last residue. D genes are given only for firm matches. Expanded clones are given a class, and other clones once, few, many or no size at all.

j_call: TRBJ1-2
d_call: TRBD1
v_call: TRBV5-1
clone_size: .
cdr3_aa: CASSFGQGEMSGYTF
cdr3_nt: TGCGCCAGCAGCTTCGGACAGGGGGAGATGTCTGGCTACACCTTC

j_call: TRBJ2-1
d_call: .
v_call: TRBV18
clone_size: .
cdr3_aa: CASSPVRGTYNEQFF
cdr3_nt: TGTGCCAGCTCACCAGTCAGGGGAACCTACAATGAGCAGTTCTTC

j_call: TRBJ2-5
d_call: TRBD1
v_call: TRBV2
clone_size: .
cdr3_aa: CASSGTGETQYF
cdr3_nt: TGTGCCAGCAGTGGGACAGGGGAGACCCAGTACTTC

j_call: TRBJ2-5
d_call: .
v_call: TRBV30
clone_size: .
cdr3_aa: CAWSWGRSQETQYF
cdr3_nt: TGTGCCTGGAGTTGGGGCAGGAGCCAAGAGACCCAGTACTTC

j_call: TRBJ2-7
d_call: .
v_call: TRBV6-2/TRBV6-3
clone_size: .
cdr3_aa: CASSYRGNRGHEQYF
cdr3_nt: TGTGCCAGCAGTTACCGGGGAAATCGAGGACACGAGCAGTACTTC

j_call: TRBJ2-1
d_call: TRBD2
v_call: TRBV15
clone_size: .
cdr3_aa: CATGGTSYNEQFF
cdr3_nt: TGTGCCACGGGGGGGACGTCCTACAATGAGCAGTTCTTC

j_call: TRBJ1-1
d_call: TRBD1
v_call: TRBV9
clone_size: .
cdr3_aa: CASSAGRGGGTEAFF
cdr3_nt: TGTGCCAGCAGCGCTGGTCGAGGGGGCGGCACTGAAGCTTTCTTT

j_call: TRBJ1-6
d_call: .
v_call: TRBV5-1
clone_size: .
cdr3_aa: CASSRTPGRGNSPLHF
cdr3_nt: TGCGCCAGCAGCCGGACACCGGGCAGGGGTAATTCACCCCTCCACTTT

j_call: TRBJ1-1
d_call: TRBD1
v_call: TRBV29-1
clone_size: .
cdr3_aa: CSVHQGGAEAFF
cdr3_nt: TGCAGCGTTCACCAGGGGGGTGCTGAAGCTTTCTTT

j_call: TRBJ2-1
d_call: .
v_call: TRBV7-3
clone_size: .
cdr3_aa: CASSLKSSGNNEQFF
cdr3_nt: TGTGCCAGCAGCTTAAAGAGTAGCGGAAACAATGAGCAGTTCTTC

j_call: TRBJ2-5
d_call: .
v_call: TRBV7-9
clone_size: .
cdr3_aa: CASTLLEGETQYF
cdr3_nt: TGTGCCAGCACCCTGTTGGAGGGAGAGACCCAGTACTTC

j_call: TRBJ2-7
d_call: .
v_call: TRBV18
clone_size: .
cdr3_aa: CASSLDPGEQYF
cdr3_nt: TGTGCCAGCTCCCTCGACCCGGGGGAGCAGTACTTC

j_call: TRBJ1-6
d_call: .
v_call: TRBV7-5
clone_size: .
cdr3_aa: CARSLRQGRSGSYNSPLHF
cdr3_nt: TGTGCCAGAAGCTTGCGGCAGGGAAGGTCGGGCTCCTATAATTCACCCCTCCACTTT

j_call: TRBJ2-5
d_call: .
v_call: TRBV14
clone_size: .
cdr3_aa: CASSQDLRTGETQYF
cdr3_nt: TGTGCCAGCAGCCAAGATCTGAGGACTGGAGAGACCCAGTACTTC

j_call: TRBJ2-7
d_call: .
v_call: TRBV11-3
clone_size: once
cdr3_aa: CASSPGGTESSYEQYF
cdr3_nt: TGTGCCAGCAGCCCAGGAGGGACTGAGAGCTCCTACGAGCAGTACTTC

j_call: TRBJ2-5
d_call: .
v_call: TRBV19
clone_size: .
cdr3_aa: CASSIVIGVASQRETQYF
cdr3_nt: TGTGCCAGTAGTATAGTGATCGGGGTCGCGTCGCAAAGAGAGACCCAGTACTTC

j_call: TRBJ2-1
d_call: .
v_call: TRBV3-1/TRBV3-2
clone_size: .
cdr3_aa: CASSLSVGNEQFF
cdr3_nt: TGTGCCAGCAGCTTAAGCGTCGGTAATGAGCAGTTCTTC

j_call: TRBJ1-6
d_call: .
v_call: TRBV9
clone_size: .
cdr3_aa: CASSVQGHNSPLHF
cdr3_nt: TGTGCCAGCAGCGTACAGGGTCATAATTCACCCCTCCACTTT

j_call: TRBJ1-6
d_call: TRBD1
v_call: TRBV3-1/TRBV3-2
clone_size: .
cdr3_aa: CASSQDVGSGGNNSPLHF
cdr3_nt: TGTGCCAGCAGCCAAGATGTAGGGTCAGGGGGGAATAATTCACCCCTCCACTTT

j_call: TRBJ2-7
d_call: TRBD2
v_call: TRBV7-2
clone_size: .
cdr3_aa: CASSPALAAYEQYF
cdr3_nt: TGTGCCAGCAGCCCCGCCCTAGCGGCCTACGAGCAGTACTTC

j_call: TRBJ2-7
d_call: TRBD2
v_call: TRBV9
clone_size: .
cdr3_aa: CASSAREATYEQYF
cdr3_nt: TGTGCCAGCAGCGCTCGGGAGGCCACCTACGAGCAGTACTTC

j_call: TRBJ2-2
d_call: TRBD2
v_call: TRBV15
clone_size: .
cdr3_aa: CATSSTGLAVNTGELFF
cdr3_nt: TGTGCCACCAGCAGCACCGGACTAGCGGTGAACACCGGGGAGCTGTTTTTT

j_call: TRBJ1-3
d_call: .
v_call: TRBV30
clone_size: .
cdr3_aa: CAWSPRGSSRNTIYF
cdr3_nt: TGTGCCTGGAGCCCTCGGGGTAGTAGTAGAAACACCATATATTTT

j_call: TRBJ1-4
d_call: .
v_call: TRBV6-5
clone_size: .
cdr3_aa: CASSYVRGRPEKLFF
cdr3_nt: TGTGCCAGCAGTTACGTCAGGGGCCGCCCTGAAAAACTGTTTTTT

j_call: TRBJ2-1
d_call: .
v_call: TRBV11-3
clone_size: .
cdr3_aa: CASSLQGLYNEQFF
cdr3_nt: TGTGCCAGCAGCTTGCAGGGCCTCTACAATGAGCAGTTCTTC

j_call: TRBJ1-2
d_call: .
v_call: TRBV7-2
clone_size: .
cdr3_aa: CASSYRQVLNYGYTF
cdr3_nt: TGTGCCAGCAGCTATAGACAGGTTCTTAACTATGGCTACACCTTC

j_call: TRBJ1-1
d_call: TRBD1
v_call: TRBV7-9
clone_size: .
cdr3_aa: CASSLPGTVNTEAFF
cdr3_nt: TGTGCCAGCAGCTTGCCCGGGACAGTAAACACTGAAGCTTTCTTT

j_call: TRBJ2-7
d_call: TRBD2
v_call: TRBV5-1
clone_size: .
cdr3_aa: CASSPGVAGGPYEQYF
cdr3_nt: TGCGCCAGCAGCCCCGGAGTAGCGGGAGGGCCTTACGAGCAGTACTTC

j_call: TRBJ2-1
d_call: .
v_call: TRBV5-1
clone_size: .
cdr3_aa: CASSLISNEQFF
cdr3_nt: TGCGCCAGCAGCTTGATCTCCAATGAGCAGTTCTTC

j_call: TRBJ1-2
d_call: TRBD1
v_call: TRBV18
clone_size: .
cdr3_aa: CASSPLDRPYGYTF
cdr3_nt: TGTGCCAGCTCACCGCTGGACAGGCCCTATGGCTACACCTTC

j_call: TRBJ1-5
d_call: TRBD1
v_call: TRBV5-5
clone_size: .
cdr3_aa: CASSLNRGRLDNQPQHF
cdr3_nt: TGTGCCAGCAGCCTAAACAGGGGGCGCTTGGACAATCAGCCCCAGCATTTT

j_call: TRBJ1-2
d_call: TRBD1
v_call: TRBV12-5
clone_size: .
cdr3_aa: CASGPPGTGFNYGYTF
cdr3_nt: TGTGCTAGTGGTCCGCCGGGGACAGGGTTTAACTATGGCTACACCTTC

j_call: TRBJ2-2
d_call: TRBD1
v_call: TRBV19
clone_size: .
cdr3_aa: CASIPGQGLTGELFF
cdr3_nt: TGTGCCAGTATTCCGGGACAGGGGTTAACCGGGGAGCTGTTTTTT

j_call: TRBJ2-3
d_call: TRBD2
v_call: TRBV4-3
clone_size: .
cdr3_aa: CASSQSGTSGSTDTQYF
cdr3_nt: TGCGCCAGCAGCCAATCCGGGACTAGCGGCTCCACAGATACGCAGTATTTT

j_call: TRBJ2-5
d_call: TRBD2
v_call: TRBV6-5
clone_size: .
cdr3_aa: CASSYTSSGGRLQYF
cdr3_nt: TGTGCCAGCAGTTACACTTCTAGCGGGGGGCGATTACAGTACTTC

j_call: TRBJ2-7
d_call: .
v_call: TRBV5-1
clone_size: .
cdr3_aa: CASSFASSYEQYF
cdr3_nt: TGCGCCAGCAGCTTCGCTAGCTCCTACGAGCAGTACTTC

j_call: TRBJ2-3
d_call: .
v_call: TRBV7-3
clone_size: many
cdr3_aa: CASSRLSLSTDTQYF
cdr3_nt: TGTGCCAGCAGCCGACTGTCCTTGAGCACAGATACGCAGTATTTT

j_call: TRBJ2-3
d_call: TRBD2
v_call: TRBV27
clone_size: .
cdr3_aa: CASTLRAGTSSSQYF
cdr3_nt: TGTGCCAGCACCCTGAGGGCGGGGACTAGCAGCTCTCAGTATTTT

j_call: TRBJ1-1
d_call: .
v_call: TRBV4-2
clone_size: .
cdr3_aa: CASSPHLGQNTEAFF
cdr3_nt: TGTGCCAGCAGCCCCCACCTCGGACAGAACACTGAAGCTTTCTTT

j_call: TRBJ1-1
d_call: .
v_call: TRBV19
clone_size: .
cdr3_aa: CASSMKLITEAFF
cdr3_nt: TGTGCCAGTAGTATGAAGCTTATCACTGAAGCTTTCTTT

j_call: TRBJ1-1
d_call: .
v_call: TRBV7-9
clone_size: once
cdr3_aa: CASSSGDFGVPEAFF
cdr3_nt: TGTGCCAGCAGCTCCGGGGACTTTGGAGTACCTGAAGCTTTCTTT

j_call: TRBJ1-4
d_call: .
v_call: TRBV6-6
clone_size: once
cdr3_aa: CASSHGRADEKLFF
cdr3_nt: TGTGCCAGCAGCCACGGCAGGGCGGACGAAAAACTGTTTTTT

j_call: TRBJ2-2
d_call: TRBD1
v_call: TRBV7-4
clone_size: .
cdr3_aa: CASSVRDRGFTGELFF
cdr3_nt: TGTGCCAGCAGCGTCCGGGACAGGGGCTTTACCGGGGAGCTGTTTTTT

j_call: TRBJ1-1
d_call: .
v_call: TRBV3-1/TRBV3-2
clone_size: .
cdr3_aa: CASSQAGLVEAFF
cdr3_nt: TGTGCCAGCAGCCAAGCAGGGTTGGTTGAAGCTTTCTTT

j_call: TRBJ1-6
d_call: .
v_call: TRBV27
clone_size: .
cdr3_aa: CASSFGGPNNSPLHF
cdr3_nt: TGTGCCAGCAGTTTCGGAGGGCCAAACAATTCACCCCTCCACTTT

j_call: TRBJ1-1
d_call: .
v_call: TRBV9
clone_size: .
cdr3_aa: CASSVATVNTEAFF
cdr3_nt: TGTGCCAGCAGCGTAGCTACGGTGAACACTGAAGCTTTCTTT

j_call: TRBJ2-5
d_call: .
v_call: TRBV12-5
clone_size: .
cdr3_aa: CASGFAGGETQYF
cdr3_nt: TGTGCTAGTGGTTTCGCAGGCGGGGAGACCCAGTACTTC

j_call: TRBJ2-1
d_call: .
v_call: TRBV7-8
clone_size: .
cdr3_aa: CASSARPAEIYNEQFF
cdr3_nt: TGTGCCAGCAGCGCCAGGCCAGCGGAGATTTACAATGAGCAGTTCTTC

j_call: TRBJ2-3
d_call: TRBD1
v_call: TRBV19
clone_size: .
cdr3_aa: CASSNTGAGDTQYF
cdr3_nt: TGTGCCAGTAGTAACACAGGGGCGGGAGATACGCAGTATTTT

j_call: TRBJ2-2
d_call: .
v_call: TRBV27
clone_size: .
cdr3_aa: CASSLAPDTGELFF
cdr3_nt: TGTGCCAGCAGTCTAGCCCCTGACACCGGGGAGCTGTTTTTT

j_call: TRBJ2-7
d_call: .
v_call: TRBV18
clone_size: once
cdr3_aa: CASSPEGGQIYEQYF
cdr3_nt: TGTGCCAGCTCACCAGAGGGGGGACAGATCTACGAGCAGTACTTC